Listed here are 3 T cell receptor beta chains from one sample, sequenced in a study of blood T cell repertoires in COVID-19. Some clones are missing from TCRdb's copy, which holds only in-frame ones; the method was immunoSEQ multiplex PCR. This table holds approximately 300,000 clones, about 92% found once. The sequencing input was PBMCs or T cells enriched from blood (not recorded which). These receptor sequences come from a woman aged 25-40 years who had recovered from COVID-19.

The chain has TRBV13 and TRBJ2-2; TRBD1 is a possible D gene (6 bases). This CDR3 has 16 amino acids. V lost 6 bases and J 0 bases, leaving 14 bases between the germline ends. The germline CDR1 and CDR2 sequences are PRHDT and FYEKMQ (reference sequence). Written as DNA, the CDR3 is TGTGCCAGCAGTGATGGGAACAGGGCGAACACCGGGGAGCTGTTTTTT. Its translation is CASSDGNRANTGELFF.

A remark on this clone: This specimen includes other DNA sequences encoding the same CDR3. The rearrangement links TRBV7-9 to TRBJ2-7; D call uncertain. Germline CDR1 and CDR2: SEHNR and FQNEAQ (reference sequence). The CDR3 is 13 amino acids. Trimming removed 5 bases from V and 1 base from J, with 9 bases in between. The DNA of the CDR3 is TGTGCCAGCAGCCCCCCCGGGTCCTACGAGCAGTACTTC. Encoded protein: CASSPPGSYEQYF.

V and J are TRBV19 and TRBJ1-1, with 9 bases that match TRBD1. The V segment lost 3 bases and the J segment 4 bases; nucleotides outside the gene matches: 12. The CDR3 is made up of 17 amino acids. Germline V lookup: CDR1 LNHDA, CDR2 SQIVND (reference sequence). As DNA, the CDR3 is TGTGCCAGTAGTATGTCGGACAGGGGAAGTTTTTTCACTGAAGCTTTCTTT. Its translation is CASSMSDRGSFFTEAFF.